Detailed here is one T cell receptor beta chain. These data belong to a study of blood T cell repertoires in COVID-19. Turning to the study itself: Sites in the United States, Italy and Spain provided acute and convalescent COVID-19 samples. Sources were T cells, B-cell-depleted T cells, or PBMCs; the material itself was cDNA or gDNA.

The CDR3 contains 17 residues. The germline gives CDR1 MGHRA, CDR2 YSYEKL. V was cut by 1 base and J by 5 bases, with 18 bases left in between. Study processing details: Amplification of reference gene primers was used by the study to estimate nucleated cell counts. The table came from immunoSEQ multiplex PCR; TCRdb's copy has only in-frame clones and leaves some out. V and J calls and clone size come straight from that table; D and trimming were deduced from the DNA. The table lists about 670,000 clones, 90% of them singletons. Sequenced input: peripheral blood. The chain uses TRBV4-1 and TRBJ1-5; no definite D call. The sequence was collected from a young woman with acute or convalescent COVID-19. CDR3 coding DNA: TGCGCCAGCAGCCAAGGTGCGGCCTTCGGGTGGGATCAGCCCCAGCATTTT. Its protein is CASSQGAAFGWDQPQHF.